Listed below are T cell receptor beta chains from one sample, sequenced in a study of CD8+ T cells in alopecia areata. Assay used: immunoSEQ multiplex PCR; TCRdb lists only in-frame clones, some missing. The sample holds over 150,000 clones, over 55% seen once. Sequenced material: CD4+ T cells sorted from blood, taken at week 0. These receptors came from a human donor with alopecia areata. The conserved cysteine and the conserved F or W are not part of the CDR3 here. Rows may omit the clone size; those that give it use once, few, many or a size class.

TRBV18,once,ASSPTSGGYTDTQY
TRBV7-2,NA,ASSPSDYEQY
TRBV29-1,NA,SASRATEQF
TRBV29-1,NA,SVGGANTEAF
TRBV29-1,NA,SAGTPENIQY
TRBV30,NA,ALGQVNQPQH
TRBV4-3,NA,ASSQGFGLF
TRBV28,NA,ASGRQGYEQY
TRBV30,few,AWNRMINSPLH
TRBV6-5,NA,ASSPGMAGELF
TRBV6-5,once,ASSYNGGEGGYT
TRBV27,NA,ASSGSAYGNQPQH
TRBV30,NA,AWSVGYTGEQY
TRBV30,NA,AWSVTGAGEQY
TRBV2,NA,ASMSDNQPQH
TRBV30,NA,AWSVIGPNQPQH
TRBV29-1,once,SVEQGIYGYT
TRBV30,NA,AFIGAGVTEAF
TRBV29-1,NA,SVALGNTNTEAF
TRBV29-1,NA,SVEPAAGGGYGYT
TRBV6-1,NA,ASSLVAEAF
TRBV30,NA,AWSAPPPVADEKLF
TRBV19,NA,ASNTGGQGVYGYT
TRBV6-5,few,ASSPPFQGSGYT
TRBV7-9,few,ASSLGQGRSYGYT
TRBV29-1,few,SVAVAGGTGELF
TRBV29-1,NA,SVGPDSLRYT
TRBV4-3,once,ASSQDDDNYGYT
TRBV20-1,NA,SAQRVDTQY